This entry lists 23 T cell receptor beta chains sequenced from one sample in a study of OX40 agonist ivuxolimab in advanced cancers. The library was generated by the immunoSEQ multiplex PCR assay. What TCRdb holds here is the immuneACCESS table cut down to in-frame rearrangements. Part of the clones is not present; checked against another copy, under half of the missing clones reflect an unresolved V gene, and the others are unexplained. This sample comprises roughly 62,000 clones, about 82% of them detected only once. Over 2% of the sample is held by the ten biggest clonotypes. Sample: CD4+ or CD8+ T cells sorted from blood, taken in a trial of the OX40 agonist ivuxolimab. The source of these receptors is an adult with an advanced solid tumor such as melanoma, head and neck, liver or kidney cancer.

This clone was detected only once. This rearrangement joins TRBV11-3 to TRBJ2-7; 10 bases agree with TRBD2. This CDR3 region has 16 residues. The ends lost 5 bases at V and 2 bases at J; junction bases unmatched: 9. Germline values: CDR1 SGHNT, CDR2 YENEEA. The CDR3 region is CASSPNSGGTPYEQYF. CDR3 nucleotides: TGTGCCAGCAGCCCTAATAGCGGGGGGACCCCCTACGAGCAGTACTTC.

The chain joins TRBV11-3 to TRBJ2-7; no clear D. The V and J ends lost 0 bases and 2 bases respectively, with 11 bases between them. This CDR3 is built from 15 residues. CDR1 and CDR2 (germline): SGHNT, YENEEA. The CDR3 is CASSLDLQRTYEQYF. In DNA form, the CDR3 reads TGTGCCAGCAGCTTAGATTTACAGAGAACCTACGAGCAGTACTTC.

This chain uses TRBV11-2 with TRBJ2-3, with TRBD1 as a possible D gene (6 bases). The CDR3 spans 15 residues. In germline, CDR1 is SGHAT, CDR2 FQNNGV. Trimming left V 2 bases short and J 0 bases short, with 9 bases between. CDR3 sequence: CASSLSGVSTDTQYF. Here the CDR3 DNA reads TGTGCCAGCAGCTTATCAGGGGTCAGCACAGATACGCAGTATTTT. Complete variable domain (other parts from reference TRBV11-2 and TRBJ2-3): EAGVAQSPRYKIIEKRQSVAFWCNPISGHATLYWYQQILGQGPKLLIQFQNNGVVDDSQLPKDRFSAERLKGVDSTLKIQPAKLEDSAVYLCASSLSGVSTDTQYFGPGTRLTVL.

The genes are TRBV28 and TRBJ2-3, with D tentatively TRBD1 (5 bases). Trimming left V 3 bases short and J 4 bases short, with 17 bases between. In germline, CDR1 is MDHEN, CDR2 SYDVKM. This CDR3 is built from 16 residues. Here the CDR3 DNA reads TGTGCCAGCAGTTTGGGTCAGGGTCTTATCGCAGATACGCAGTATTTT. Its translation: CASSLGQGLIADTQYF.

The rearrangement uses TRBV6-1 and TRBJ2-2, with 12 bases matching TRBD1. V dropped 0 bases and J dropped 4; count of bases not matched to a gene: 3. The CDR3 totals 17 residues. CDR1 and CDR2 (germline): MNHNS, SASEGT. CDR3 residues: CASSEAGQGAATGELFF. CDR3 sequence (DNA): TGTGCCAGCAGTGAAGCGGGACAGGGGGCGGCCACCGGGGAGCTGTTTTTT.

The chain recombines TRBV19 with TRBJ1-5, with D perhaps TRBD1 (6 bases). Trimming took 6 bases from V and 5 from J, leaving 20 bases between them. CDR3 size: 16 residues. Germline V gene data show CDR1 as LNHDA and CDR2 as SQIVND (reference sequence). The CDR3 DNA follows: TGTGCCAGTAGCTTACAGGGCCGGAGGTTTGATCAGCCCCAGCATTTT. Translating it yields CASSLQGRRFDQPQHF.

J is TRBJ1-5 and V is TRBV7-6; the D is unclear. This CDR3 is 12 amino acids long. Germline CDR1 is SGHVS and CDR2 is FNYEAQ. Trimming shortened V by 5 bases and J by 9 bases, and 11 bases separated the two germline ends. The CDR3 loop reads CASSPTPGPQHF. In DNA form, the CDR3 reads TGTGCCAGCAGCCCGACCCCAGGGCCCCAGCATTTT.

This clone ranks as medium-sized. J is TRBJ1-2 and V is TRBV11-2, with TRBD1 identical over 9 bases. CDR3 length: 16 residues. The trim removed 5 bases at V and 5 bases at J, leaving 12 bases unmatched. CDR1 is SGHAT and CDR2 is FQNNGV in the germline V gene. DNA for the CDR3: TGTGCCAGCAGCACCCGTACAGGGGGCGATCGATATGGCTACACCTTC. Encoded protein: CASSTRTGGDRYGYTF.

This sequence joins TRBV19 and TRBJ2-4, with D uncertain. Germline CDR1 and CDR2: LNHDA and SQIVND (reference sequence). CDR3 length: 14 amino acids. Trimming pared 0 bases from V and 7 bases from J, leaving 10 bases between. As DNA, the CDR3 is TGTGCCAGTAGTATAGAAGGTATAAGGAACATTCAGTACTTC. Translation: CASSIEGIRNIQYF. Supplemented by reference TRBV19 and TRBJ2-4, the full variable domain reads DGGITQSPKYLFRKEGQNVTLSCEQNLNHDAMYWYRQDPGQGLRLIYYSQIVNDFQKGDIAEGYSVSREKKESFPLTVTSAQKNPTAFYLCASSIEGIRNIQYFGAGTRLSVL.

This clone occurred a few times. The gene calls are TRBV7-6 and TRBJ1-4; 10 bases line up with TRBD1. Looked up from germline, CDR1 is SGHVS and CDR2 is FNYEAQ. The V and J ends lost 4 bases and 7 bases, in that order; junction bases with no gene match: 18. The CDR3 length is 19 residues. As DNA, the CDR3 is TGTGCCAGCAGCTGGACCCCACCGGGACAGGGGTCAGGTAGTGAAAAACTGTTTTTT. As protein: CASSWTPPGQGSGSEKLFF.

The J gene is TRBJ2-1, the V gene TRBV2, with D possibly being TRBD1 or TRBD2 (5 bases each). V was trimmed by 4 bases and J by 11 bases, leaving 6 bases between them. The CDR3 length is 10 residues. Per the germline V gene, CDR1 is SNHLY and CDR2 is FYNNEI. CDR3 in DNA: TGTGCCAGCAGTGGGGACCAGCAGTTCTTC. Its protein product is CASSGDQQFF.

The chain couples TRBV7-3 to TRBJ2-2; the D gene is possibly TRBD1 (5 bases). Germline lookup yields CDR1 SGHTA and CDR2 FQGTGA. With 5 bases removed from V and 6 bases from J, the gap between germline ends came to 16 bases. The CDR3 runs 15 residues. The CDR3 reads CASSQIPDSSGELFF. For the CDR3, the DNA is TGTGCCAGCAGCCAGATACCCGACAGCTCCGGGGAGCTGTTTTTT.

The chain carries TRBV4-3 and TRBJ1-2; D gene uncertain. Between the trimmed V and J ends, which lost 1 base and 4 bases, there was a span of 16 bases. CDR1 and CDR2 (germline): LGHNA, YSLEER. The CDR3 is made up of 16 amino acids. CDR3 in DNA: TGCGCCAGCAGCCAAGTTTCCCGTCCGGGCGGCTATGGCTACACCTTC. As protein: CASSQVSRPGGYGYTF.

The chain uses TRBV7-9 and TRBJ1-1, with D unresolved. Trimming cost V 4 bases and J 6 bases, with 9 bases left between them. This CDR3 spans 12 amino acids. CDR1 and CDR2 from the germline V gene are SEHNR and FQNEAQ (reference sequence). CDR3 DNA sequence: TGTGCCAGCAGCTCCGCTAGGCCTGAAGCTTTCTTT. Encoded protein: CASSSARPEAFF.

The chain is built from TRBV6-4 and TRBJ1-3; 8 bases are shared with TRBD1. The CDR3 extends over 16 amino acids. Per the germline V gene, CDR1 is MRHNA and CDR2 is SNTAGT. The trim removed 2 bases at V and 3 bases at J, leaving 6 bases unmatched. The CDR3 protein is CASSDAGQGFGNTIYF. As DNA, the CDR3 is TGTGCCAGCAGTGACGCCGGACAGGGCTTTGGAAACACCATATATTTT.

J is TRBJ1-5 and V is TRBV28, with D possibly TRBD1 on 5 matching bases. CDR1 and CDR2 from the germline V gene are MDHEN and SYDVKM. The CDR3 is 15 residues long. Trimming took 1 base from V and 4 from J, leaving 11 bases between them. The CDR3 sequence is CASSLSYRPNQPQHF. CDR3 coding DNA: TGTGCCAGCAGTTTATCCTACAGGCCAAATCAGCCCCAGCATTTT.

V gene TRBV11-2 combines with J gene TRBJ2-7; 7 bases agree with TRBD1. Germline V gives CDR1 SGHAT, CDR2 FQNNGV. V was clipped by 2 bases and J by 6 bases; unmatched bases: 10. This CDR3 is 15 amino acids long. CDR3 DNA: TGTGCCAGCAGCTTATTCGACAGGGCAAAGAGCGAGCAGTACTTC. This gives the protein CASSLFDRAKSEQYF.

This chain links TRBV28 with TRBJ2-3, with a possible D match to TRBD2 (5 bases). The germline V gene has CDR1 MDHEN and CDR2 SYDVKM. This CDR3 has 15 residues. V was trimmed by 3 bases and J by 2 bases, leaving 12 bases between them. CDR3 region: CASSFPTTYTDTQYF. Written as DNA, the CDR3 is TGTGCCAGCAGTTTCCCGACTACGTACACAGATACGCAGTATTTT. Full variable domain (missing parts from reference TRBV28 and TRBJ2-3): DVKVTQSSRYLVKRTGEKVFLECVQDMDHENMFWYRQDPGLGLRLIYFSYDVKMKEKGDIPEGYSVSREKKERFSLILESASTNQTSMYLCASSFPTTYTDTQYFGPGTRLTVL.

CDR3 in DNA: TGTGCCAGCAGCTTAAACATAGGCCAGAGTTCTGGAAACACCATATATTTT. Translation: CASSLNIGQSSGNTIYF. The chain has TRBV11-2 and TRBJ1-3, with D unclear. There are 17 residues in the CDR3. V lost 2 bases, J lost 1 base, and 15 bases lay in between. The germline CDR1 and CDR2 sequences are SGHAT and FQNNGV.

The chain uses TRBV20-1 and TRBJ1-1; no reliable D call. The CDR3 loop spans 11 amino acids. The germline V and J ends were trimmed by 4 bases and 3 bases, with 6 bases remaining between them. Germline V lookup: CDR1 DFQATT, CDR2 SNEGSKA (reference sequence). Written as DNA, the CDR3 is TGCAGTGCTAAGGGAGACACTGAAGCTTTCTTT. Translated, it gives CSAKGDTEAFF.

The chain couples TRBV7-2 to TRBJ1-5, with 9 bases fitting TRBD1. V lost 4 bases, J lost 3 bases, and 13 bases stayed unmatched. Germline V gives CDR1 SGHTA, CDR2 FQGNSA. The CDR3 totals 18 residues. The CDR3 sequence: CASSSAARGTGSNQPQHF. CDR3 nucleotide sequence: TGTGCCAGCAGCTCCGCAGCGAGGGGGACAGGGTCCAATCAGCCCCAGCATTTT. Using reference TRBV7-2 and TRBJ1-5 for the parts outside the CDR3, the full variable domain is GAGVSQSPSNKVTEKGKDVELRCDPISGHTALYWYRQSLGQGLEFLIYFQGNSAPDKSGLPSDRFSAERTGGSVSTLTIQRTQQEDSAVYLCASSSAARGTGSNQPQHFGDGTRLSIL.

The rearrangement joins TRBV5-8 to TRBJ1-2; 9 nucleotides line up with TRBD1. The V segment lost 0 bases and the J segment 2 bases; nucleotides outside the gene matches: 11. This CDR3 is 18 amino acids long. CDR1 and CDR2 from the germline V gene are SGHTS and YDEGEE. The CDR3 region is CASSLDSGTGTLNYGYTF. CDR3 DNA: TGTGCCAGCAGCTTGGACTCCGGGACAGGGACCCTAAACTATGGCTACACCTTC.

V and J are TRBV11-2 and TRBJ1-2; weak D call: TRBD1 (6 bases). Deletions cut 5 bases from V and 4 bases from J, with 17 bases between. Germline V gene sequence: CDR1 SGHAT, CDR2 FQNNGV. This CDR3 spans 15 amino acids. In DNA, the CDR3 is TGTGCCAGCAGCCTCTGGACAGCAAGTTCCTATGGCTACACCTTC. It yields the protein CASSLWTASSYGYTF.